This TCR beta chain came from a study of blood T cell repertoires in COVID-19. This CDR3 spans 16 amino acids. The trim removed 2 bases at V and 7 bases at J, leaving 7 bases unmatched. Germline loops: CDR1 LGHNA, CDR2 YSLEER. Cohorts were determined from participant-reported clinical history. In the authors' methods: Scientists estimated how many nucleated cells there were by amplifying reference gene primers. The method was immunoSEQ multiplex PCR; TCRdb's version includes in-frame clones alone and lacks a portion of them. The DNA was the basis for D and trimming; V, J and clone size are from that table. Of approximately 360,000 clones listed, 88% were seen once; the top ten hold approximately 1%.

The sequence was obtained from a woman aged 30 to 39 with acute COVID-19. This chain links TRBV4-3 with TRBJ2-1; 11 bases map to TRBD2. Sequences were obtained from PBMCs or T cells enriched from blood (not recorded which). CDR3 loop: CASSQNSGGAVNEQFF. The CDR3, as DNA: TGCGCCAGCAGCCAAAATAGCGGGGGGGCCGTTAATGAGCAGTTCTTC.